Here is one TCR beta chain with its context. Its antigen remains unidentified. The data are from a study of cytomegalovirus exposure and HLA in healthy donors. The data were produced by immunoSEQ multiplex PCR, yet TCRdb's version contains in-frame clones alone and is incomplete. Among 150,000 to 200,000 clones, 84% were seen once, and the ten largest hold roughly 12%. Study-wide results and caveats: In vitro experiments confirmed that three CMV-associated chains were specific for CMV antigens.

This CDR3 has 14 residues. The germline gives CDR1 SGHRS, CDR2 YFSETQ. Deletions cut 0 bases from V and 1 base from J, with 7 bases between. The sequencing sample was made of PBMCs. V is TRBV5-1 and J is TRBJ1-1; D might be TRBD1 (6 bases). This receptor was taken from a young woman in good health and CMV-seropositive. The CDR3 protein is CASSLGGQNTEAFF. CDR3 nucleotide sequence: TGCGCCAGCAGCTTGGGGGGACAGAACACTGAAGCTTTCTTT. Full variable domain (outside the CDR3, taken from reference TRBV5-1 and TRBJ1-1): KAGVTQTPRYLIKTRGQQVTLSCSPISGHRSVSWYQQTPGQGLQFLFEYFSETQRNKGNFPGRFSGRQFSNSRSEMNVSTLELGDSALYLCASSLGGQNTEAFFGQGTRLTVV.